Listed below are T cell receptor beta chains from one sample, sequenced in a study of vaccination effects on CD4 cells after COVID-19. The antigens of these receptors remain unknown. TCRdb keeps only in-frame clones here, not all; method: immunoSEQ multiplex PCR. Of 20,000 to 30,000 clones listed, roughly three quarters were seen once; the top ten hold around 8.4%. This specimen consisted of CD4+ T cells from PBMCs cultured with SARS-CoV-2 spike peptides, obtained after COVID-19 vaccination. Source of these receptors: a human donor who received a COVID-19 vaccine. Each CDR3 is given with its conserved first and last residue. A D gene is named only where the DNA matches it firmly. The listing skips clone size in some rows; elsewhere it reads once, few, many or a size class.

V gene: TRBV19
D gene: .
clone size: few
J gene: TRBJ2-2
CDR3 DNA: TGTGCCAGTAGTGCTACTAGCCCCGGGGAGCTGTTTTTT
CDR3 protein: CASSATSPGELFF

V gene: TRBV28
D gene: .
clone size: few
J gene: TRBJ1-1
CDR3 DNA: TGTGCTTTAAGTGACGGGACGAACACTGAAGCTTTCTTT
CDR3 protein: CALSDGTNTEAFF

V gene: TRBV27
D gene: .
clone size: once
J gene: TRBJ1-2
CDR3 DNA: TGTGCCAGCAGTGATATTTTGGGGGGAAGTCGCTACACCTTC
CDR3 protein: CASSDILGGSRYTF

V gene: TRBV6-1
D gene: TRBD2
clone size: .
J gene: TRBJ2-1
CDR3 DNA: TGTGCCAGCAGTGAACTGGCCCCGGGACTAGCGAGCTCCTACAATGAGCAGTTCTTC
CDR3 protein: CASSELAPGLASSYNEQFF

V gene: TRBV5-1
D gene: .
clone size: few
J gene: TRBJ2-5
CDR3 DNA: TGCGCCAGCAGGGGCAGTCAAGAGACCCAGTACTTC
CDR3 protein: CASRGSQETQYF

V gene: TRBV5-1
D gene: TRBD1
clone size: .
J gene: TRBJ2-3
CDR3 DNA: TGCGCCAGCAGCGGGAGGACAGGGGGGAAAAGCACAGATACGCAGTATTTT
CDR3 protein: CASSGRTGGKSTDTQYF

V gene: TRBV6-1
D gene: .
clone size: .
J gene: TRBJ1-1
CDR3 DNA: TGTGCCAGCAGTGAAAGGACCGCTGAGAAAGCTTTCTTT
CDR3 protein: CASSERTAEKAFF

V gene: TRBV5-6
D gene: .
clone size: .
J gene: TRBJ2-7
CDR3 DNA: TGTGCCAGCAGCTTGGCCGGCACACAAGGATACGAGCAGTACTTC
CDR3 protein: CASSLAGTQGYEQYF

V gene: TRBV19
D gene: .
clone size: .
J gene: TRBJ1-1
CDR3 DNA: TGTGCCAGTAACACCTTCCATTGGCAGGGTAACACTGAAGCTTTCTTT
CDR3 protein: CASNTFHWQGNTEAFF

V gene: TRBV27
D gene: TRBD1
clone size: .
J gene: TRBJ1-1
CDR3 DNA: TGTGCCAGCAGTTTATGGGACTTTAGGACAGGTACTGAAGCTTTCTTT
CDR3 protein: CASSLWDFRTGTEAFF

V gene: TRBV5-6
D gene: TRBD1
clone size: .
J gene: TRBJ2-7
CDR3 DNA: TGTGCCAGCAGCCACGGGACAGGGTTTGTTACGGGTGAGCAGTACTTC
CDR3 protein: CASSHGTGFVTGEQYF

V gene: TRBV12-3/TRBV12-4
D gene: TRBD1
clone size: .
J gene: TRBJ1-2
CDR3 DNA: TGTGCCAGCAGTGGGTGGACAGGGCTTGGCTACACCTTC
CDR3 protein: CASSGWTGLGYTF

V gene: TRBV19
D gene: .
clone size: .
J gene: TRBJ1-6
CDR3 DNA: TGTGCCAGTAGTAGGACTCAAACAAGCTCCTATAATTCACCCCTCCACTTT
CDR3 protein: CASSRTQTSSYNSPLHF

V gene: TRBV10-3
D gene: .
clone size: .
J gene: TRBJ1-4
CDR3 DNA: TGTGCCATCAGACAGGGCACTAATGAAAAACTGTTTTTT
CDR3 protein: CAIRQGTNEKLFF

V gene: TRBV6-1
D gene: .
clone size: once
J gene: TRBJ1-2
CDR3 DNA: TGTGCCAGCAGTGAAGAGGGGGATGGCTATGGCTACACCTTC
CDR3 protein: CASSEEGDGYGYTF

V gene: TRBV3-1/TRBV3-2
D gene: .
clone size: once
J gene: TRBJ2-3
CDR3 DNA: TGTGCCAGCAGCCAGTTGGTCCCAGATACGCAGTATTTT
CDR3 protein: CASSQLVPDTQYF

V gene: TRBV11-2
D gene: .
clone size: once
J gene: TRBJ2-1
CDR3 DNA: TGTGCCAGCAGCTTAGATCTAGCGAATGAGCAGTTCTTC
CDR3 protein: CASSLDLANEQFF

V gene: TRBV30
D gene: .
clone size: .
J gene: TRBJ1-4
CDR3 DNA: TGTGCCTGGAGTGGGGGGGCCTATGAAAAACTGTTTTTT
CDR3 protein: CAWSGGAYEKLFF

V gene: TRBV10-3
D gene: .
clone size: .
J gene: TRBJ2-7
CDR3 DNA: TGTGTCGCAGGGGAGACCTACGAGCAGTACTTC
CDR3 protein: CVAGETYEQYF

V gene: TRBV29-1
D gene: TRBD1
clone size: .
J gene: TRBJ1-5
CDR3 DNA: TGCAGCGTCGCCCCGGGGACAGATAGCAATCAGCCCCAGCATTTT
CDR3 protein: CSVAPGTDSNQPQHF

V gene: TRBV20-1
D gene: TRBD1
clone size: .
J gene: TRBJ1-1
CDR3 DNA: TGCAGTGCTAGTGGGACAGGGATGGTCACTGAAGCTTTCTTT
CDR3 protein: CSASGTGMVTEAFF

V gene: TRBV14
D gene: .
clone size: .
J gene: TRBJ2-7
CDR3 DNA: TGTGCCAGCAGCCAAGGGCTTGGTAGGACTTATCGGGACTACGAGCAGTACTTC
CDR3 protein: CASSQGLGRTYRDYEQYF

V gene: TRBV2
D gene: .
clone size: .
J gene: TRBJ2-2
CDR3 DNA: TGTGCCAGCAGCAGTCTTTCCTACACCGGGGAGCTGTTTTTT
CDR3 protein: CASSSLSYTGELFF

V gene: TRBV6-2/TRBV6-3
D gene: .
clone size: .
J gene: TRBJ1-5
CDR3 DNA: TGTGCCAGCAGTTTTAACATATATCAGCCCCAGCATTTT
CDR3 protein: CASSFNIYQPQHF

V gene: TRBV2
D gene: TRBD1
clone size: .
J gene: TRBJ1-4
CDR3 DNA: TGTGCCAGCAGATGGACAGGGTTCGAAAAACTGTTTTTT
CDR3 protein: CASRWTGFEKLFF

V gene: TRBV5-1
D gene: TRBD2
clone size: .
J gene: TRBJ2-1
CDR3 DNA: TGCGCCAGCAGCTTGAGTCGGGGGGGCCTCGATGAGCAGTTCTTC
CDR3 protein: CASSLSRGGLDEQFF

V gene: TRBV6-5
D gene: .
clone size: once
J gene: TRBJ1-3
CDR3 DNA: TGTGCCAGCAGTTACATGGGATCTGGAAACACCATATATTTT
CDR3 protein: CASSYMGSGNTIYF

V gene: TRBV27
D gene: TRBD2
clone size: .
J gene: TRBJ2-5
CDR3 DNA: TGTGCCAGCAGTGTAGGGACTAGCGTGAAGACCCAGTACTTC
CDR3 protein: CASSVGTSVKTQYF

V gene: TRBV27
D gene: TRBD1
clone size: .
J gene: TRBJ2-1
CDR3 DNA: TGTGCCAGCAAGCGGACAGGGCATTACAATGAGCAGTTCTTC
CDR3 protein: CASKRTGHYNEQFF